These 3 T cell receptor delta chains came from one sample sequenced in a study of gamma-delta T cells after stem cell transplantation. TCRdb reanalysed the RT-PCR reads via CATT. Of some 13,000 delta-chain clones in the sample, roughly 30% were seen once. The sequenced material came from gamma-delta T cells. All receptors derive from a human donor. It is not recorded whose cells these are; they may come from a transplant donor.

The gene calls are TRDV1 and TRDJ1, with 10 bases identical to TRDD3. Germline trimming cut 1 base from V and 1 base from J; bases unmatched to any gene: 9. The CDR3 loop spans 18 amino acids. CDR1 and CDR2 from the germline V gene are TSWWSYY and QGS. The CDR3, as DNA: TGTGCTCTTGGGGAACGTCTCCACTGGGGGATTAGCACCGATAAACTCATCTTT. Amino acids: CALGERLHWGISTDKLIF.

Only a few counts were recorded for this clone. This sequence may be a read error, since a much larger clone differs from it by one base. This chain uses TRDV2 with TRDJ2; 9 nucleotides align to TRDD3. J lost 1 base, V lost 3 bases, and 2 bases had no gene match. In germline, CDR1 is GEAIGNYY, CDR2 EKD. The CDR3 contains 15 residues. The DNA of the CDR3 is TGTGCCTGTGACCTACTGGGGGATTTGACAGCACAACTCTTCTTT. Encoded protein: CACDLLGDLTAQLFF.

The chain recombines TRDV1 with TRDJ3; 9 nucleotides line up with TRDD3. V lost 2 bases, J lost 2 bases, and 4 bases stayed unmatched. The CDR3 extends over 18 amino acids. Germline V lookup: CDR1 TSWWSYY, CDR2 QGS. The CDR3 bases are TGTGCTCTTGGGGAAGAGGGGATACGCGCCTGGGACACCCGACAGATGTTTTTC. Translation gives CALGEEGIRAWDTRQMFF.